The present T cell receptor beta chain was sequenced within a study of metastatic and nonmetastatic thyroid tumors. Turning to the study itself: The study looked at repertoires side by side in blood and in tumor or nodule tissue from malignant and benign thyroid patients.

Study conclusions and caveats: Malignant tumors reportedly showed significantly higher TCR beta diversity than benign nodules in both blood and tumor.

Before thyroid surgery, none of the patients had received any treatment. After removal of 6 bases from V and 15 bases from J, the junction contained 13 bases not matched to a gene. The length of the CDR3 is 14 residues. Germline CDR1 MDHEN, CDR2 SYDVKM. This clone was found many times. The antigen remains unidentified. In the authors' methods: Clinicopathological groups supplied CDR3 differences that were used to build a distant-metastasis classifier for papillary thyroid cancer. TCRdb re-analyzed the PCR reads through MiXCR. The V and J calls and clone size are TCRdb's, not the authors'. The sample shows around 18,000 clones, approximately 20% of them seen only once.

The sequencing input was tumor tissue. This sequence joins TRBV28 and TRBJ2-1, with 11 bases that match TRBD1. The TCR sequence derives from a female donor with papillary thyroid cancer or a benign thyroid nodule (not recorded which). Some clones in this sample may be carry-over from other donors' samples. CDR3 nucleotide sequence: TGTGCCAGCAGAGGGACAGGGGGTCTTATTTCTACGTTCTTC. Residues: CASRGTGGLISTFF.